A selection of T cell receptor beta chains follows, all from one sample in a study of OX40 agonist ivuxolimab in advanced cancers. The protocol was immunoSEQ multiplex PCR, while the TCRdb copy is restricted to in-frame clones and leaves out a portion. The table records roughly 89,000 clones, 70% to 90% of them present only once. This specimen was CD4+ or CD8+ T cells sorted from blood, taken in a trial of the OX40 agonist ivuxolimab. The receptors originated from an adult with an advanced solid tumor such as melanoma, head and neck, liver or kidney cancer. The CDR3 runs from the conserved cysteine through the conserved F or W. A D gene is named only where the DNA matches it firmly. Only part of the rows carry a size: once, few, many, or a class if the clone is expanded.

d_call: TRBD2
clone_size: .
j_call: TRBJ2-1
v_call: TRBV11-3
cdr3_nt: TGTGCCAGCAGCACATCTTTAGGGACTAGCGGGGGGTACAATGAGCAGTTCTTC
cdr3_aa: CASSTSLGTSGGYNEQFF

d_call: .
clone_size: .
j_call: TRBJ2-2
v_call: TRBV7-3
cdr3_nt: TGTGCCAGCAGCGTACAGGGTACGGACACCGGGGAGCTGTTTTTT
cdr3_aa: CASSVQGTDTGELFF

d_call: .
clone_size: .
j_call: TRBJ2-1
v_call: TRBV7-8
cdr3_nt: TGTGCCGGCAGGGACTTGAGCTCCTACAATGAGCAGTTCTTC
cdr3_aa: CAGRDLSSYNEQFF

d_call: .
clone_size: .
j_call: TRBJ2-4
v_call: TRBV19
cdr3_nt: TGTGCCAGTTCCTTCGCCACCGGGCGACCCTCAATTCGGAACATTCAGTACTTC
cdr3_aa: CASSFATGRPSIRNIQYF

d_call: .
clone_size: .
j_call: TRBJ2-1
v_call: TRBV29-1
cdr3_nt: TGCAGCGTTGAAAGGGGACCGGCCCGAAATGAGCAGTTCTTC
cdr3_aa: CSVERGPARNEQFF

d_call: TRBD1
clone_size: .
j_call: TRBJ2-5
v_call: TRBV5-4
cdr3_nt: TGTGCCAGCAGCTTGGATAGGGGGCGGGAGACCCAGTACTTC
cdr3_aa: CASSLDRGRETQYF

d_call: .
clone_size: .
j_call: TRBJ1-6
v_call: TRBV2
cdr3_nt: TGTGCCAGCGATTGGAAGGGCGGAAATAATTCACCCCTCCACTTT
cdr3_aa: CASDWKGGNNSPLHF

d_call: .
clone_size: .
j_call: TRBJ1-2
v_call: TRBV7-9
cdr3_nt: TGTGCCAGCAGTGCCGAGGGACGAACGAGGGGCTACACCTTC
cdr3_aa: CASSAEGRTRGYTF

d_call: .
clone_size: .
j_call: TRBJ2-2
v_call: TRBV27
cdr3_nt: TGTGCCAGCAGTTGGGGAGCGGCTGCCGGGGAGCTGTTTTTT
cdr3_aa: CASSWGAAAGELFF

d_call: TRBD1
clone_size: .
j_call: TRBJ1-2
v_call: TRBV5-5
cdr3_nt: TGTGCCAGCAGCTTCGAGACAGGGCGAGGCTACACCTTC
cdr3_aa: CASSFETGRGYTF

d_call: TRBD1
clone_size: .
j_call: TRBJ2-1
v_call: TRBV7-3
cdr3_nt: TGTGCCAGCAGCTGGACAGGGGTAGATGAGCAGTTCTTC
cdr3_aa: CASSWTGVDEQFF

d_call: .
clone_size: .
j_call: TRBJ1-6
v_call: TRBV5-1
cdr3_nt: TGCGCCAGCAGCTTGGGAGTAGGAGGGGATAATTCACCCCTCCACTTT
cdr3_aa: CASSLGVGGDNSPLHF

d_call: .
clone_size: .
j_call: TRBJ1-3
v_call: TRBV2
cdr3_nt: TGTGCCAGCAGTTTACAGCGGACGGGAAACACCATATATTTT
cdr3_aa: CASSLQRTGNTIYF

d_call: .
clone_size: few
j_call: TRBJ2-1
v_call: TRBV29-1
cdr3_nt: TGCAGCGTTGAACTCCTAGGAAAGGGATTCTCCTACAATGAGCAGTTCTTC
cdr3_aa: CSVELLGKGFSYNEQFF

d_call: .
clone_size: .
j_call: TRBJ2-7
v_call: TRBV19
cdr3_nt: TGTGCCAGTAGTTCCACGACAGGCTCCTACGAGCAGTACTTC
cdr3_aa: CASSSTTGSYEQYF

d_call: .
clone_size: .
j_call: TRBJ1-5
v_call: TRBV6-5
cdr3_nt: TGTGCCAGCAGTCAAGGACAGATCTTCAATCAGCCCCAGCATTTT
cdr3_aa: CASSQGQIFNQPQHF

d_call: .
clone_size: many
j_call: TRBJ1-3
v_call: TRBV6-5
cdr3_nt: TGTGCCAGCACCTTATCAGGCCACTCTGGAAACACCATATATTTT
cdr3_aa: CASTLSGHSGNTIYF

d_call: .
clone_size: .
j_call: TRBJ1-2
v_call: TRBV7-3
cdr3_nt: TGTGCCAGCAGCTTAAGCCCCGCGGCAGCGAGCTACACCTTC
cdr3_aa: CASSLSPAAASYTF

d_call: .
clone_size: .
j_call: TRBJ2-2
v_call: TRBV5-4
cdr3_nt: TGTGCCAGCAGCTCTGGATTCAGGGAACCCGGGGAGCTGTTTTTT
cdr3_aa: CASSSGFREPGELFF

d_call: .
clone_size: .
j_call: TRBJ2-1
v_call: TRBV5-6
cdr3_nt: TGTGCCAGCAGCTGGGACTACAATGAGCAGTTCTTC
cdr3_aa: CASSWDYNEQFF

d_call: TRBD1
clone_size: .
j_call: TRBJ1-2
v_call: TRBV29-1
cdr3_nt: TGCAGCGGCTCTGGGACAGCCCAGGGCTACACCTTC
cdr3_aa: CSGSGTAQGYTF

d_call: .
clone_size: .
j_call: TRBJ1-1
v_call: TRBV5-1
cdr3_nt: TGCGCCAGCAGCGCGACTGATCACACTGAAGCTTTCTTT
cdr3_aa: CASSATDHTEAFF

d_call: TRBD2
clone_size: .
j_call: TRBJ2-3
v_call: TRBV9
cdr3_nt: TGTGCCAGCAGCGTAGGGGAGGGGTATACGCAGTATTTT
cdr3_aa: CASSVGEGYTQYF

d_call: TRBD1
clone_size: few
j_call: TRBJ2-7
v_call: TRBV6-5
cdr3_nt: TGTGCCAGCAGTATCCGGACAGGGGGGTACTACGAGCAGTACTTC
cdr3_aa: CASSIRTGGYYEQYF

d_call: TRBD1
clone_size: .
j_call: TRBJ1-4
v_call: TRBV29-1
cdr3_nt: TGCAGCGTGGTACAGGGGTTAGGTGAAAAACTGTTTTTT
cdr3_aa: CSVVQGLGEKLFF

d_call: TRBD2
clone_size: .
j_call: TRBJ2-7
v_call: TRBV11-1
cdr3_nt: TGTGCCAGCAGCCTGGTGGGGGCGGGAGGCAGCGAGCAGTACTTC
cdr3_aa: CASSLVGAGGSEQYF

d_call: .
clone_size: .
j_call: TRBJ1-1
v_call: TRBV7-6
cdr3_nt: TGTGCCAGCAGCCCGGGCCCGAACACTGAAGCTTTCTTT
cdr3_aa: CASSPGPNTEAFF

d_call: TRBD2
clone_size: .
j_call: TRBJ2-4
v_call: TRBV7-9
cdr3_nt: TGTGCCAGCAGCTTATATGGGGGGGAAAAGGGGAGTCCTCTGCACATTCAGTACTTC
cdr3_aa: CASSLYGGEKGSPLHIQYF

d_call: TRBD1
clone_size: .
j_call: TRBJ1-1
v_call: TRBV5-6
cdr3_nt: TGTGCCAGCAGCTTGGGGGGACAGTCTTTCTTT
cdr3_aa: CASSLGGQSFF

d_call: .
clone_size: .
j_call: TRBJ1-4
v_call: TRBV6-1
cdr3_nt: TGTGCCAGCAGTGTTCCTGGAACCAATGAAAAACTGTTTTTT
cdr3_aa: CASSVPGTNEKLFF

d_call: .
clone_size: .
j_call: TRBJ2-1
v_call: TRBV5-1
cdr3_nt: TGCGCCAGCAGCTCCCCCTCCCTGGGAAGTTCCTCCTACAATGAGCAGTTCTTC
cdr3_aa: CASSSPSLGSSSYNEQFF

d_call: .
clone_size: .
j_call: TRBJ1-1
v_call: TRBV5-1
cdr3_nt: TGCGCCAGCAGCATCCGGGGGAGGAACACTGAAGCTTTCTTT
cdr3_aa: CASSIRGRNTEAFF

d_call: .
clone_size: .
j_call: TRBJ2-5
v_call: TRBV6-5
cdr3_nt: TGTGCCAGCAGTTATGGCGGACAGCAAGAGACCCAGTACTTC
cdr3_aa: CASSYGGQQETQYF

d_call: .
clone_size: .
j_call: TRBJ1-2
v_call: TRBV5-1
cdr3_nt: TGTGCCAGCAGCTTGGTTCCGGGGGCTAACTATGGCTACACCTTC
cdr3_aa: CASSLVPGANYGYTF

d_call: TRBD1
clone_size: .
j_call: TRBJ1-2
v_call: TRBV10-3
cdr3_nt: TGTGCCATCAGTGTTACTACGGGAGGAGGGGGCGGCTATGGCTACACCTTC
cdr3_aa: CAISVTTGGGGGYGYTF

d_call: TRBD1
clone_size: few
j_call: TRBJ1-2
v_call: TRBV19
cdr3_nt: TGTGCCAGTAGTCCGGACAGGCGGGCGTATGGCTACACCTTC
cdr3_aa: CASSPDRRAYGYTF

d_call: .
clone_size: .
j_call: TRBJ1-5
v_call: TRBV29-1
cdr3_nt: TGCAGCGTAGGAGACTATAGCAATCAGCCCCAGCATTTT
cdr3_aa: CSVGDYSNQPQHF

d_call: TRBD2
clone_size: .
j_call: TRBJ2-7
v_call: TRBV6-1
cdr3_nt: TGTGCCAGTGCCTCGGGGGGGCCGCCGCGGTACGAGCAGTACTTC
cdr3_aa: CASASGGPPRYEQYF

d_call: TRBD1
clone_size: .
j_call: TRBJ1-4
v_call: TRBV30
cdr3_nt: TGTGCCTGGTCTTCGGGACAGGCGGCAACTAATGAAAAACTGTTTTTT
cdr3_aa: CAWSSGQAATNEKLFF

d_call: TRBD1
clone_size: .
j_call: TRBJ1-1
v_call: TRBV19
cdr3_nt: TGTGCCAGTAGTTTGACAGGGAAGAACACTGAAGCTTTCTTT
cdr3_aa: CASSLTGKNTEAFF

d_call: .
clone_size: .
j_call: TRBJ2-3
v_call: TRBV5-4
cdr3_nt: TGTGCCAGCAGCTTCGGTAGCACAGATACGCAGTATTTT
cdr3_aa: CASSFGSTDTQYF

d_call: .
clone_size: .
j_call: TRBJ2-1
v_call: TRBV11-2
cdr3_nt: TGTGCCAGCAGCTTTCACAATGAGCAGTTCTTC
cdr3_aa: CASSFHNEQFF

d_call: TRBD2
clone_size: .
j_call: TRBJ2-7
v_call: TRBV9
cdr3_nt: TGTGCCAGCAGCGTAGGACTAGCGGGAGCCGAGCAGTACTTC
cdr3_aa: CASSVGLAGAEQYF

d_call: .
clone_size: .
j_call: TRBJ2-1
v_call: TRBV6-5
cdr3_nt: TGTGCCAGCAGTTCGGGCCCTTTGGGTGAGCAGTTCTTC
cdr3_aa: CASSSGPLGEQFF

d_call: .
clone_size: .
j_call: TRBJ1-3
v_call: TRBV6-1
cdr3_nt: TGTGCCAGCAGTGAAGCCCCGGACGGCGGAAACACCATATATTTT
cdr3_aa: CASSEAPDGGNTIYF